These 16 T cell receptor beta chains came from one sample sequenced in a study of CD8 T cells in Susac syndrome. Reverse transcription of roughly 0.5 to 1 ug RNA was performed with random hexamers. From the immunoSEQ multiplex PCR reads, TCRdb called clonotypes with MiXCR, one entry per CDR3 protein. The table includes about 250,000 distinct CDR3 sequences, 85% to 95% detected once. Source material: CD4+ T cells from PBMCs. Every receptor here comes from a human donor with multiple sclerosis.

The table lists this clonotype with a few counts. The CDR3 coding sequence is TGTGCCAGCAGTTTACAGGGGGCAACCATTCAGTACTTC. Residues: CASSLQGATIQYF. This chain uses TRBV27 with TRBJ2-4, with 8 bases fitting TRBD1. The germline V gene has CDR1 MNHEY and CDR2 SMNVEV (reference sequence). The trim removed 2 bases at V and 9 bases at J, leaving 3 bases unmatched. The length of the CDR3 is 13 residues.

This clonotype was seen just once. The V call is TRBV30, the J call TRBJ2-7, with 7 positions matching TRBD2. The CDR3 is 14 amino acids. J was trimmed by 7 bases and V by 1 base; bases with no gene match: 10. The germline gives CDR1 GTSNPN, CDR2 SVGIG (reference sequence). The CDR3 region is CAWSEGGQRPEQYF. As DNA, the CDR3 is TGTGCCTGGAGTGAGGGAGGGCAGCGCCCAGAGCAGTACTTC.

The V call is TRBV5-1, the J call TRBJ1-1; possibly TRBD1 for D (5 bases). Germline CDR1 SGHRS, CDR2 YFSETQ. The V end was cut by 4 bases, the J end by 1 base, with 17 bases between. This CDR3 spans 16 amino acids. The CDR3 loop reads CASSPDAGVTNTEAFF. CDR3 coding DNA: TGCGCCAGCAGCCCTGACGCGGGGGTAACGAACACTGAAGCTTTCTTT.

The V call is TRBV15, the J call TRBJ2-3, with TRBD2 matching 10 bases. With 0 bases clipped from V and 6 bases from J, the junction kept 9 bases outside the gene matches. The CDR3 consists of 17 residues. Germline loops: CDR1 LNHNV, CDR2 YYDKDF (reference sequence). The CDR3 nucleotides are TGTGCCACCAGCAGAGATTTCCTAGCGGGAGAGTGGGATACGCAGTATTTT. It encodes CATSRDFLAGEWDTQYF.

The V and J genes are TRBV3-1 and TRBJ2-1, with 11 bases matching TRBD2. V dropped 4 bases and J dropped 9; count of bases not matched to a gene: 8. Germline V gene sequence: CDR1 LGHDT, CDR2 YNNKEL (reference sequence). The CDR3 consists of 15 residues. CDR3 amino acids: CASSRVAGGPSEQFF. The CDR3 nucleotides read TGTGCCAGCAGCCGCGTAGCGGGAGGGCCAAGTGAGCAGTTCTTC.

This sequence joins TRBV5-1 and TRBJ2-4; 10 bases match TRBD2. The V gene's germline CDR1 is SGHRS and CDR2 YFSETQ. V trimming: 0 bases; J trimming: 8 bases; junction bases outside the gene matches: 8. The CDR3 is made up of 16 amino acids. CDR3 protein: CASSLASGGAGDIQYF. CDR3 nucleotides: TGCGCCAGCAGCTTGGCGAGCGGGGGGGCCGGGGACATTCAGTACTTC.

The genes are TRBV12-2 and TRBJ2-7. TRBV12-2 is listed as a pseudogene. This CDR3 region has 16 residues. CDR3 nucleotides: TGTGCAAGTCGCTTAGTTTCGACACCGAGGTCCTACGAGCAGTACGTC. Translating gives CASRLVSTPRSYEQYV.

This clonotype was seen a few times. The rearrangement links TRBV7-9 to TRBJ2-7; D is perhaps TRBD1 or TRBD2 (5 bases each). This CDR3 region has 13 residues. CDR1 SEHNR and CDR2 FQNEAQ come from the germline V gene (reference sequence). Trimming took 5 bases from V and 0 from J, leaving 8 bases between them. In DNA form, the CDR3 reads TGTGCCAGCAGCCCCGGGACCTCCTACGAGCAGTACTTC. Its protein product is CASSPGTSYEQYF.

This sequence joins TRBV7-2 and TRBJ1-5, with D possibly matching TRBD1 (6 bases). Trimming stripped 5 bases from V and 3 bases from J, with 17 bases between. CDR1 is SGHTA, CDR2 FQGNSA, per germline. This CDR3 comprises 16 residues. The CDR3, as DNA: TGTGCCAGCAGCATCTCCGGGACACGGATCAATCAGCCCCAGCATTTT. It is translated as CASSISGTRINQPQHF.

The gene calls are TRBV27 and TRBJ1-2; 7 bases fit TRBD1. The trim removed 7 bases at V and 7 bases at J, leaving 9 bases unmatched. Germline V gene lookup returns CDR1 MNHEY and CDR2 SMNVEV (reference sequence). The CDR3 spans 13 residues. CDR3 nucleotide sequence: TGTGCCAGCACCGCGACAGGGCGAGTTGGCTACACCTTC. It codes for CASTATGRVGYTF.

The chain carries TRBV5-1 and TRBJ2-6; possible D gene TRBD1, 6 bases. Germline V CDR1 and CDR2: SGHRS, YFSETQ. This CDR3 region has 16 residues. Trimming removed 4 bases from V and 0 bases from J, with 11 bases in between. The CDR3 DNA reads as TGCGCCAGCAGCCCCGGACAGTACTCTGGGGCCAACGTCCTGACTTTC. It specifies CASSPGQYSGANVLTF.

A few counts support this clonotype. The V and J genes are TRBV6-1 and TRBJ2-3, with D perhaps TRBD2 (5 bases). This CDR3 has 11 amino acids. CDR1 is MNHNS, CDR2 SASEGT, per germline. V was clipped by 7 bases and J by 3 bases, with 5 bases between them. The CDR3 sequence is CASTGTDTQYF. The CDR3 region has the DNA TGTGCCAGCACGGGGACAGATACGCAGTATTTT.

The chain carries TRBV3-1 and TRBJ2-5; TRBD2 matches 7 bases. The V segment lost 2 bases and the J segment 1 base; nucleotides outside the gene matches: 7. CDR3 length: 16 amino acids. The V gene's germline CDR1 is LGHDT and CDR2 YNNKEL (reference sequence). CDR3 region: CASSQPRGVTQETQYF. CDR3 DNA: TGTGCCAGCAGCCAACCCCGGGGGGTTACCCAAGAGACCCAGTACTTC.

The chain is built from TRBV7-3 and TRBJ2-5; D is uncertain. The V end lost 4 bases, the J end lost 7 bases, and 10 bases lay between the germline ends. The CDR3 runs 12 residues. Germline loops: CDR1 SGHTA, CDR2 FQGTGA. CDR3: CASSSNVRTQYF. Here the CDR3 DNA reads TGTGCCAGCAGCTCTAACGTCCGGACCCAGTACTTC.

The genes are TRBV5-1 and TRBJ2-3; TRBD2 aligns across 11 bases. Germline V gives CDR1 SGHRS, CDR2 YFSETQ. V dropped 4 bases and J dropped 3; count of bases not matched to a gene: 10. The CDR3 covers 17 residues. The CDR3 nucleotides read TGCGCCAGCAGCCCTCCCCTAGCGGGGGGCGGAACAGATACGCAGTATTTT. Protein: CASSPPLAGGGTDTQYF.

V is TRBV5-4 and J is TRBJ1-2; TRBD1 matches at 7 bases. The V segment lost 2 bases and the J segment 10 bases; nucleotides outside the gene matches: 5. CDR1 is SGHNT, CDR2 YYREEE, per germline (reference sequence). CDR3 size: 12 residues. In DNA, the CDR3 is TGTGCCAGCAGCTTAGGACAGGAACACTACACCTTC. Protein: CASSLGQEHYTF.